This record concerns one TCR beta chain sequence. This sample stems from a study of blood T cell repertoires in COVID-19. The wider study: Sites across the United States, Italy and Spain contributed samples from acute and convalescent COVID-19. Sources were T cells, B-cell-depleted T cells, or PBMCs; the material itself was cDNA or gDNA.

The CDR3 runs to 12 residues. Germline trimming cut 8 bases from V and 5 bases from J; bases unmatched to any gene: 4. CDR1 is SGHTA, CDR2 FQGNSA, per germline. In the original processing: How many nucleated cells were present was estimated from reference gene primer amplification. Only in-frame clones appear in the TCRdb table, and some are missing; sequencing was by immunoSEQ multiplex PCR. V, J and clone size derive from that table, while D and trimming were established from the DNA sequence. The sample comprises around 380,000 clones, approximately 80% of which are singletons, and roughly 1.1% rests with the top ten.

The chain couples TRBV7-2 to TRBJ2-5; 8 nucleotides agree with TRBD2. This TCR derives from a human donor with acute or convalescent COVID-19. The donor label of this sample is uncertain. Source material: peripheral blood. CDR3 sequence: CASAPGGETQYF. Written as DNA, the CDR3 is TGTGCCAGCGCTCCGGGGGGGGAGACCCAGTACTTC.